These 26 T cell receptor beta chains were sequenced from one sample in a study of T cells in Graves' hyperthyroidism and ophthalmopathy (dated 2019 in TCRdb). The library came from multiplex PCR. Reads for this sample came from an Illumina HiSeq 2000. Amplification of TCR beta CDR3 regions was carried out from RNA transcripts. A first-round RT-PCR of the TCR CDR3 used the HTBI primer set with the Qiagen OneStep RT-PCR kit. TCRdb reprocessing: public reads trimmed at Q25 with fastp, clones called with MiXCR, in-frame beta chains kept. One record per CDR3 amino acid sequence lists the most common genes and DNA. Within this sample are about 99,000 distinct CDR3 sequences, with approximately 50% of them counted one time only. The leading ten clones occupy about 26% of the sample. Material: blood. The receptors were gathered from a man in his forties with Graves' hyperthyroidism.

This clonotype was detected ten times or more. The CDR3 DNA sequence: TGTGCCAGCAGTTACGCGGTGAGCTCTGGGGCCAACGTCCTGACTTTC. This codes for CASSYAVSSGANVLTF. The chain is built from TRBV6-6 and TRBJ2-6; D gene unclear. The CDR3 is 16 residues long. Trimming removed 2 bases at V and 0 bases at J, with 8 bases between. Germline V gives CDR1 MNHNY, CDR2 SVGAGI (reference sequence).

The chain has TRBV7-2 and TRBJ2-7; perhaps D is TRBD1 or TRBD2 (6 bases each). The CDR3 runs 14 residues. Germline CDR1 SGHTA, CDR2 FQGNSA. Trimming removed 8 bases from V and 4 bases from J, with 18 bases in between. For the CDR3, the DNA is TGTGCCAGCGCTCCGGGGGCTAGCGCTTACGAGCAGTACTTC. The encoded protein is CASAPGASAYEQYF.

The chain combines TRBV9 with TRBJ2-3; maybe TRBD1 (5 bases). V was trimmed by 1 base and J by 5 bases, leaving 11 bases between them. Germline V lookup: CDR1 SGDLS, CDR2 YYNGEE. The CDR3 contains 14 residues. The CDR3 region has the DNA TGTGCCAGCAGCGTAACCCAGGGCGGAGATACGCAGTATTTT. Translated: CASSVTQGGDTQYF.

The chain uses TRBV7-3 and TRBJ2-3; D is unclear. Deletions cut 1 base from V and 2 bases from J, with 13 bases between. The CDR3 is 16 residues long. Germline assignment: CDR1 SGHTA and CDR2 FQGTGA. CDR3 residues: CASSLRAAVITDTQYF. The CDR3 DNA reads TGTGCCAGCAGCTTAAGGGCGGCGGTAATCACAGATACGCAGTATTTT.

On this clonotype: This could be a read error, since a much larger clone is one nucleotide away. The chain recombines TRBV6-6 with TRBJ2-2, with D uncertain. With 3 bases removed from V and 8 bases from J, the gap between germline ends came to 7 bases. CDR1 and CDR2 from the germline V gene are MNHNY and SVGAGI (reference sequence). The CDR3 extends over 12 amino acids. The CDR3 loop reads CASSYRPGELFF. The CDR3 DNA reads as TGTGCCAGCAGTTATCGTCCGGGGGAGCTGTTTTTT.

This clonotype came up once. Here the CDR3 reads CASSSDRDYGYTF. CDR3 nucleotides: TGTGCCAGCAGTTCCGACCGGGACTATGGCTACACCTTC. The V gene is TRBV12-3 or TRBV12-4, the J gene TRBJ1-2, with no clear D. The CDR3 spans 13 residues. V was trimmed by 4 bases and J by 3 bases, leaving 9 bases between them.

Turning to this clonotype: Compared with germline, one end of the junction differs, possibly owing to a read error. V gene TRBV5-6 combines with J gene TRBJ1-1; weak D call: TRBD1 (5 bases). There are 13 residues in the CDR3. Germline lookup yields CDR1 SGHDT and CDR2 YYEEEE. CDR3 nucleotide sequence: TGTGCCAGCAGCTTGGCCGTAGGGGTGGAAGCTCTCTTT. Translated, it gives CASSLAVGVEALF. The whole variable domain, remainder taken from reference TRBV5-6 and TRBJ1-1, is DAGVTQSPTHLIKTRGQQVTLRCSPKSGHDTVSWYQQALGQGPQFIFQYYEEEERQRGNFPDRFSGHQFPNYSSELNVNALLLGDSALYLCASSLAVGVEALFGQGTRLTVV.

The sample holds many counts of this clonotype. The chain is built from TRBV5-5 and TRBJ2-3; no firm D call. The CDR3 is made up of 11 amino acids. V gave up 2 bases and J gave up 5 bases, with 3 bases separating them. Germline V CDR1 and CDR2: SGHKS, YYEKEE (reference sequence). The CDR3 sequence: CASSFGDTQYF. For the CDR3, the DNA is TGTGCCAGCAGCTTTGGAGATACGCAGTATTTT.

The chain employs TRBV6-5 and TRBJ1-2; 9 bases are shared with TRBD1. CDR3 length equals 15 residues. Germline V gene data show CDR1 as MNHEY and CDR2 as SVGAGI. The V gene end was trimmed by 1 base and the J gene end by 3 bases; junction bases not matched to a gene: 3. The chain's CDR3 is CASSYYDRGDYGYTF. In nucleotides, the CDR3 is TGTGCCAGCAGTTACTACGACAGGGGGGACTATGGCTACACCTTC.

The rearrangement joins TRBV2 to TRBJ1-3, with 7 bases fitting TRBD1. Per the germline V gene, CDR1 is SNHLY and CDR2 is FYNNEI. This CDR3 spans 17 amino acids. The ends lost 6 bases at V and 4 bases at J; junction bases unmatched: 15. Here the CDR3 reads CASSELSGQNKGNTIYF. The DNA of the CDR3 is TGTGCCAGCAGCGAGCTTTCGGGACAGAATAAAGGAAACACCATATATTTT.

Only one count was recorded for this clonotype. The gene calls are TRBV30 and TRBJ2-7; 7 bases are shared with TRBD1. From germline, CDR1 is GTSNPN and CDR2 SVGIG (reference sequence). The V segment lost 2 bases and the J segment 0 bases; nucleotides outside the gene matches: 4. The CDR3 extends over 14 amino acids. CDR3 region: CAWSRQGVSYEQYF. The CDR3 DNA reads TGTGCCTGGAGTCGCCAGGGGGTCTCCTACGAGCAGTACTTC.

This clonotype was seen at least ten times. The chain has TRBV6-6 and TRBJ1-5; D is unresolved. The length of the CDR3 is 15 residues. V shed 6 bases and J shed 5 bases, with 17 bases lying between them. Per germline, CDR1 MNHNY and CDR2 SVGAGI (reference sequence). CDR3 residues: CASSFGVHGDQPQHF. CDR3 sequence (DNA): TGTGCCAGCAGCTTCGGGGTGCACGGAGATCAGCCCCAGCATTTT.

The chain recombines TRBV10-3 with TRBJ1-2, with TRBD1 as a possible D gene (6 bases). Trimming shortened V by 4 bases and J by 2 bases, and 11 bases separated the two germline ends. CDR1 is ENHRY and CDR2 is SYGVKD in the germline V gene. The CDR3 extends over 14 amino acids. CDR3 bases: TGTGCCATCAGTGTGACAGGAAGGAACTATGGCTACACCTTC. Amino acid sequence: CAISVTGRNYGYTF.

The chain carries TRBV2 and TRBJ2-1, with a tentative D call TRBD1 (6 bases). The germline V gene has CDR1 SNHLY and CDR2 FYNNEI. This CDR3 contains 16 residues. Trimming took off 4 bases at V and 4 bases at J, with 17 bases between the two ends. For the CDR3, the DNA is TGTGCCAGCAGTGCTAGCCCGGGACAAGGGTACAATGAGCAGTTCTTC. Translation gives CASSASPGQGYNEQFF.

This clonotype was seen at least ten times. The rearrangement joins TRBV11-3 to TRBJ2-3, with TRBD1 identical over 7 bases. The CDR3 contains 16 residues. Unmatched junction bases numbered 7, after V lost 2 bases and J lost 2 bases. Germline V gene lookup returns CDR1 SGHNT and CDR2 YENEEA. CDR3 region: CASSLLGGQITDTQYF. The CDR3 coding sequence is TGTGCCAGCAGCTTACTAGGGGGACAGATCACAGATACGCAGTATTTT.

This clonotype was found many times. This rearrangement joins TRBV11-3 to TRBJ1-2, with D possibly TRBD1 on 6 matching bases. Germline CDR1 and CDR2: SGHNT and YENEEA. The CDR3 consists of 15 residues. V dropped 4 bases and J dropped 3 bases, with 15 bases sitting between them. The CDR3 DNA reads TGTGCCAGCAGCTCTTCCGGGGACATACACTATGGCTACACCTTC. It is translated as CASSSSGDIHYGYTF.

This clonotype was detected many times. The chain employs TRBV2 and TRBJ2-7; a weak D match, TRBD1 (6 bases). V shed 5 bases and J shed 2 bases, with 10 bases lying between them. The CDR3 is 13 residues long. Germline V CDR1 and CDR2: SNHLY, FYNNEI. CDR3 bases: TGTGCCAGCAGTAAGGACAGAACCTACGAGCAGTACTTC. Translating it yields CASSKDRTYEQYF.

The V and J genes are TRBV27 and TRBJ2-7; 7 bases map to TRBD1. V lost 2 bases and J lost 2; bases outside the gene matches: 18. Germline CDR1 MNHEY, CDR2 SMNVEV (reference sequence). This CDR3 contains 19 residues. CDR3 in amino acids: CASSLTPPQSDRAPYEQYF. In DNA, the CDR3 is TGTGCCAGCAGTTTAACCCCCCCCCAAAGTGACAGGGCGCCCTACGAGCAGTACTTC.

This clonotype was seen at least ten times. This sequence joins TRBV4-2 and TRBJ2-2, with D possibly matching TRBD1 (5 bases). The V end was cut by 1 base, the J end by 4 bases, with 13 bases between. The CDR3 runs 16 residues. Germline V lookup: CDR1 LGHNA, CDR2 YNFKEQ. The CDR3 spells CASSQAPDIVTGELFF. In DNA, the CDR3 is TGTGCCAGCAGCCAAGCACCGGACATCGTCACCGGGGAGCTGTTTTTT.

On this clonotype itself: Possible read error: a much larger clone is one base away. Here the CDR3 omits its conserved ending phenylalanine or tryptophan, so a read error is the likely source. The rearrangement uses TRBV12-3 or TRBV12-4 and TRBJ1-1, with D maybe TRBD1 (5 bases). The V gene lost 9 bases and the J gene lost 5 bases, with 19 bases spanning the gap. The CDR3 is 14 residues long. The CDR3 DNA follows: TGTGCCAGTAACGTGGGGCCCTCTAAGACTGAAGCTTTCTCT. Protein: CASNVGPSKTEAFS.

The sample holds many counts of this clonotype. The CDR3 loop reads CASRQAGGNTGELFF. The DNA of the CDR3 is TGTGCCAGCAGACAGGCGGGGGGCAACACCGGGGAGCTGTTTTTT. The chain carries TRBV7-2 and TRBJ2-2, with 8 bases lining up with TRBD2. The CDR3 has 15 amino acids. The germline V gene encodes CDR1 SGHTA and CDR2 FQGNSA. After removal of 6 bases from V and 2 bases from J, the junction contained 5 bases not matched to a gene. Combining the CDR3 with reference TRBV7-2 and TRBJ2-2 gives the whole variable domain GAGVSQSPSNKVTEKGKDVELRCDPISGHTALYWYRQSLGQGLEFLIYFQGNSAPDKSGLPSDRFSAERTGGSVSTLTIQRTQQEDSAVYLCASRQAGGNTGELFFGEGSRLTVL.

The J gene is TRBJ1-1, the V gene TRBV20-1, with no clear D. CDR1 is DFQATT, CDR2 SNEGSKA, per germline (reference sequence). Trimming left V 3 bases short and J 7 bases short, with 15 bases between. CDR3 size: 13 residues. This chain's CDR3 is CSASEASGSEAFF. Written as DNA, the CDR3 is TGCAGTGCTAGCGAGGCTAGCGGGAGTGAAGCTTTCTTT.

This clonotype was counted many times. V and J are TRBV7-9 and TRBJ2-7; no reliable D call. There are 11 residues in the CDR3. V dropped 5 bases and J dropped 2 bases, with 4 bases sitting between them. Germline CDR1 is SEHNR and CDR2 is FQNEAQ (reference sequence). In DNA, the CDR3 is TGTGCCAGCAGCAATACCTACGAGCAGTACTTC. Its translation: CASSNTYEQYF.

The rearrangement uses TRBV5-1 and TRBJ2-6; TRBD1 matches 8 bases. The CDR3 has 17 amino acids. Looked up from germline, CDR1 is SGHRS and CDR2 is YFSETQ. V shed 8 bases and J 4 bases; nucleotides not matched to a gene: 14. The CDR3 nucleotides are TGCGCCAGTAGAGACAGGGGTGAGGGGAACGGGGCCAACGTCCTGACTTTC. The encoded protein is CASRDRGEGNGANVLTF. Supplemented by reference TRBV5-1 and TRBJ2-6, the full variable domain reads KAGVTQTPRYLIKTRGQQVTLSCSPISGHRSVSWYQQTPGQGLQFLFEYFSETQRNKGNFPGRFSGRQFSNSRSEMNVSTLELGDSALYLCASRDRGEGNGANVLTFGAGSRLTVL.

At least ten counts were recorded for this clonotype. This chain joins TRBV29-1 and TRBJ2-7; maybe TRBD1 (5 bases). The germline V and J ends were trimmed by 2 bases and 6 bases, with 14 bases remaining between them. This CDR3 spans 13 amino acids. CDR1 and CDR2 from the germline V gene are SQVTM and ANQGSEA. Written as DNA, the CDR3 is TGCAGCGTTGAACGGACCCTTAGGGGCGAGCAGTACTTC. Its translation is CSVERTLRGEQYF.

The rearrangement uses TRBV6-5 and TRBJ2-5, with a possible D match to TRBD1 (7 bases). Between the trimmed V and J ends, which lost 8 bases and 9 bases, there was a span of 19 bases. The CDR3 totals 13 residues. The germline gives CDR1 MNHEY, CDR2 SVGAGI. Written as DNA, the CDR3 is TGTGCCAGCCGTGCGGGACAGAATCAGCCCCAGTACTTC. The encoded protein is CASRAGQNQPQYF.